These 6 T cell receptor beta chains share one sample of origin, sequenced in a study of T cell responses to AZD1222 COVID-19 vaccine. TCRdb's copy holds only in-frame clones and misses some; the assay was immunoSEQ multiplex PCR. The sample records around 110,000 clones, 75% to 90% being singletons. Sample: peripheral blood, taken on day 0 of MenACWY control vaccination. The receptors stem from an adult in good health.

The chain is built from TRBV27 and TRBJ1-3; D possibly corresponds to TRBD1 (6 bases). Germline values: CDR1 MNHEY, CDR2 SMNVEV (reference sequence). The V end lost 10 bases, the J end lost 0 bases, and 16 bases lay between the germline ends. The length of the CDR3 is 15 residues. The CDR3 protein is CATKTTGLSGNTIYF. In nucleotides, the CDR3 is TGTGCCACCAAAACCACAGGGCTCTCTGGAAACACCATATATTTT.

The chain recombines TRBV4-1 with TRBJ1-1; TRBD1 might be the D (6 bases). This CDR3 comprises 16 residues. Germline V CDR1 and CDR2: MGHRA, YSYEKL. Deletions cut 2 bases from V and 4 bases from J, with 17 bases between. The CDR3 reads CASSQNDGGAFTEAFF. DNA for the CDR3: TGCGCCAGCAGCCAAAACGATGGGGGGGCGTTCACTGAAGCTTTCTTT.

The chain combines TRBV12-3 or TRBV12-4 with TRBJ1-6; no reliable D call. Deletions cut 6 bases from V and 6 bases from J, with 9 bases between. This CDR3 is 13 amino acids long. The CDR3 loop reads CASSLAANSPLHF. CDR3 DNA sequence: TGTGCCAGCAGCCTCGCTGCTAATTCACCCCTCCACTTT.

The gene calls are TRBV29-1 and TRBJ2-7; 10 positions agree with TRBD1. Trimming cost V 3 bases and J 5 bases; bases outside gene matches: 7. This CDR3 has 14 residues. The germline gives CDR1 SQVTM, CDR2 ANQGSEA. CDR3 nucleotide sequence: TGCAGCGTTGATTCCGGGACAGGGGTCCACGAGCAGTACTTC. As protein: CSVDSGTGVHEQYF.

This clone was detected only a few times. Here the CDR3 reads CASSLEGDITEAFF. The DNA of the CDR3 is TGTGCCAGCAGCTTAGAAGGGGACATCACTGAAGCTTTCTTT. This rearrangement joins TRBV11-3 to TRBJ1-1; weak D call: TRBD1 (6 bases). Germline-derived CDR1 and CDR2 are SGHNT and YENEEA. V gave up 0 bases and J gave up 4 bases, with 9 bases separating them. This CDR3 has 14 residues.

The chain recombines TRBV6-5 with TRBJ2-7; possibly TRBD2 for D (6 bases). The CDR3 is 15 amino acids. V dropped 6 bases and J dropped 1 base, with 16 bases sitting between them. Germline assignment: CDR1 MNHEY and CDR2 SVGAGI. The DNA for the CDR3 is TGTGCCAGCAGGGAGGGCGGGGCCACTTCCTACGAGCAGTACTTC. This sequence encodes CASREGGATSYEQYF.